One and the same sample provided the 31 T cell receptor beta chains below, sequenced in a study of blood T cell repertoires in COVID-19. The repertoire was sequenced with immunoSEQ multiplex PCR; TCRdb's copy has only in-frame clones and lacks some. Altogether 100,000 to 150,000 clones are present, roughly 87% being singletons, with the ten largest covering roughly 8%. Sequences were obtained from peripheral blood. The receptors stem from a human donor in a cohort sampled during active COVID-19.

V is TRBV27 and J is TRBJ1-5; D is perhaps TRBD1 (5 bases). Germline V lookup: CDR1 MNHEY, CDR2 SMNVEV (reference sequence). The CDR3 sequence is 16 residues long. The germline V and J ends were trimmed by 6 bases and 1 base, with 16 bases remaining between them. Here the CDR3 DNA reads TGTGCCAGCAGAAAAATAACGGGGGAGAGCAATCAGCCCCAGCATTTT. It encodes CASRKITGESNQPQHF.

J is TRBJ1-4 and V is TRBV6-5; no clear D. From germline, CDR1 is MNHEY and CDR2 SVGAGI. V was shortened by 9 bases and J by 5 bases, with 7 bases between the two germline ends. CDR3 length equals 11 residues. DNA for the CDR3: TGTGCCAGTGGCATGAATGAAAAACTGTTTTTT. It encodes CASGMNEKLFF.

This clone has just a few counts. This chain uses TRBV28 with TRBJ1-5; D may be TRBD1 (6 bases). The CDR3 extends over 13 amino acids. CDR1 and CDR2 from the germline V gene are MDHEN and SYDVKM. V was trimmed by 5 bases and J by 4 bases, leaving 9 bases between them. Written as DNA, the CDR3 is TGTGCCAGCAGTGTTCAGGGGAATCAGCCCCAGCATTTT. This encodes CASSVQGNQPQHF. Combining the CDR3 with reference TRBV28 and TRBJ1-5 gives the whole variable domain DVKVTQSSRYLVKRTGEKVFLECVQDMDHENMFWYRQDPGLGLRLIYFSYDVKMKEKGDIPEGYSVSREKKERFSLILESASTNQTSMYLCASSVQGNQPQHFGDGTRLSIL.

This chain uses TRBV5-1 with TRBJ1-6, with 8 bases matching TRBD1. The CDR3 sequence is 15 residues long. Trimming at V came to 0 bases and at J to 10 bases, leaving 6 bases not matched to a gene. Germline CDR1 is SGHRS and CDR2 is YFSETQ. The CDR3 loop is CASSLAGGSRSPLHF. The CDR3 nucleotides are TGCGCCAGCAGCTTGGCAGGGGGCAGTCGATCACCCCTCCACTTT.

This clone was counted a single time. The chain joins TRBV30 to TRBJ2-3, with 15 nucleotides matching TRBD2. The CDR3 extends over 16 amino acids. V shed 2 bases and J 3 bases; nucleotides not matched to a gene: 3. Germline CDR1 and CDR2: GTSNPN and SVGIG (reference sequence). The CDR3 region has the DNA TGTGCCTGGAGTTTGGGACTAGCGGGGGGAACAGATACGCAGTATTTT. Residues: CAWSLGLAGGTDTQYF.

This chain joins TRBV27 and TRBJ2-1; 9 positions agree with TRBD2. V lost 4 bases, J lost 7 bases, and 8 bases stayed unmatched. The CDR3 sequence is 15 residues long. Germline CDR1 reads MNHEY; CDR2 reads SMNVEV (reference sequence). The chain's CDR3 is CASSSAGGRFNEQFF. The DNA for the CDR3 is TGTGCCAGCAGTTCCGCGGGGGGGCGATTTAATGAGCAGTTCTTC.

The rearrangement links TRBV19 to TRBJ2-2; D is ambiguous. This CDR3 is 13 amino acids long. Germline V CDR1 and CDR2: LNHDA, SQIVND (reference sequence). The V gene lost 5 bases and the J gene lost 6 bases, with 10 bases spanning the gap. The CDR3 region is CASSPMGAGELFF. CDR3 coding DNA: TGTGCCAGTAGTCCCATGGGCGCCGGGGAGCTGTTTTTT.

V and J are TRBV24-1 and TRBJ1-2; D might be TRBD1 (6 bases). The germline gives CDR1 KGHDR, CDR2 SFDVKD. Trimming removed 4 bases at V and 2 bases at J, with 13 bases between. The CDR3 sequence is 15 residues long. This CDR3 reads CATSDPHRENYGYTF. The DNA of the CDR3 is TGTGCCACCAGTGACCCACACAGGGAAAACTATGGCTACACCTTC.

V and J are TRBV6-4 and TRBJ1-1; D is ambiguous. Germline CDR1 and CDR2: MRHNA and SNTAGT. This CDR3 contains 15 residues. Trimming stripped 0 bases from V and 4 bases from J, with 12 bases between. The CDR3 reads CASSDSSQARTEAFF. CDR3 in DNA: TGTGCCAGCAGTGACTCGAGCCAGGCACGCACTGAAGCTTTCTTT.

The rearrangement uses TRBV7-2 and TRBJ2-7; TRBD2 matches at 12 bases. This CDR3 is 16 amino acids long. Per the germline V gene, CDR1 is SGHTA and CDR2 is FQGNSA. With 3 bases clipped from V and 6 bases from J, the junction kept 9 bases outside the gene matches. Here the CDR3 DNA reads TGTGCCAGCAGCTTTCGACTAGCGGGGGCGCGCGGCGAGCAGTACTTC. Translating gives CASSFRLAGARGEQYF.

The J gene is TRBJ2-2, the V gene TRBV5-4; TRBD1 matches 10 bases. The CDR3 spans 17 residues. From germline, CDR1 is SGHNT and CDR2 YYREEE (reference sequence). The junction had 11 bases not matched to a gene; V was cut back by 3 bases and J by 6 bases. CDR3 nucleotide sequence: TGTGCCAGCAGCTCACCAGAAAGACAGGGGGCACCCGGGGAGCTGTTTTTT. This encodes CASSSPERQGAPGELFF.

This clone was counted once. The chain carries TRBV6-1 and TRBJ1-1; 8 nucleotides match TRBD1. CDR3 size: 16 residues. The ends lost 1 base at V and 1 base at J; junction bases unmatched: 5. In germline, CDR1 is MNHNS, CDR2 SASEGT. CDR3 nucleotide sequence: TGTGCCAGCAGTGAAGGGACAGGGAGAACGAACACTGAAGCTTTCTTT. This encodes CASSEGTGRTNTEAFF.

The J gene is TRBJ2-5, the V gene TRBV18; TRBD1 aligns across 7 bases. V shed 1 base and J 5 bases; nucleotides not matched to a gene: 4. The CDR3 loop spans 14 amino acids. Looked up from germline, CDR1 is KGHSH and CDR2 is LQKENI. CDR3 in amino acids: CASSPQGAQETQYF. The CDR3 DNA is TGTGCCAGCTCACCACAGGGGGCTCAGGAGACCCAGTACTTC.

This clone was recorded only once. The rearrangement links TRBV2 to TRBJ2-7; 11 bases agree with TRBD1. V shed 5 bases, J shed 0 bases, and the junction held 6 bases outside the gene matches. Looked up from germline, CDR1 is SNHLY and CDR2 is FYNNEI. This CDR3 comprises 16 residues. CDR3 sequence reads: CASSTPGQGDSYEQYF. CDR3 coding DNA: TGTGCCAGCAGTACACCGGGACAGGGGGACTCCTACGAGCAGTACTTC.

This clone has only a few counts. The chain carries TRBV27 and TRBJ1-1; possible D gene TRBD1, 6 bases. Germline CDR1 reads MNHEY; CDR2 reads SMNVEV (reference sequence). The CDR3 runs to 14 residues. Trimming removed 6 bases at V and 4 bases at J, with 15 bases between. CDR3 sequence reads: CASSLGRGSTEAFF. In DNA form, the CDR3 reads TGTGCCAGCAGCCTAGGAAGGGGGAGCACTGAAGCTTTCTTT.

The chain employs TRBV7-8 and TRBJ2-2, with D uncertain. Deletions cut 5 bases from V and 1 base from J, with 14 bases between. Germline assignment: CDR1 SGHVS and CDR2 FQNEAQ. This CDR3 is built from 16 residues. The CDR3: CASSPRGLGNTGELFF. The CDR3 nucleotides read TGTGCCAGCAGCCCCCGCGGTTTGGGGAACACCGGGGAGCTGTTTTTT.

The V gene is TRBV15, the J gene TRBJ1-2; D is undetermined. V was trimmed by 1 base and J by 2 bases, leaving 8 bases between them. Germline values: CDR1 LNHNV, CDR2 YYDKDF (reference sequence). CDR3 length equals 14 residues. In DNA form, the CDR3 reads TGTGCCACCAGCAGAGGTGCGGAGAACTATGGCTACACCTTC. Encoded protein: CATSRGAENYGYTF.

CDR3 residues: CASSKAPGWGSGGLSSTDTQYF. In DNA, the CDR3 is TGTGCCAGCAGCAAAGCGCCGGGTTGGGGTAGCGGGGGCCTATCAAGCACAGATACGCAGTATTTT. The chain employs TRBV21-1 and TRBJ2-3; the table names TRBD2, a call not compared with the DNA. TRBV21-1 is designated a pseudogene. The CDR3 has 22 amino acids.

The chain employs TRBV19 and TRBJ2-7; possible D gene TRBD2, 6 bases. Trimming cost V 6 bases and J 1 base, with 7 bases left between them. The CDR3 is 12 residues long. From germline, CDR1 is LNHDA and CDR2 SQIVND (reference sequence). The CDR3, as DNA: TGTGCCAGTAGCGGGGGATCCTACGAGCAGTACTTC. Protein sequence: CASSGGSYEQYF.

V usage is TRBV28 and J usage is TRBJ2-5; D is undetermined. There are 14 residues in the CDR3. V was pared by 8 bases and J by 1 base, with 14 bases between. The V gene's germline CDR1 is MDHEN and CDR2 SYDVKM. The CDR3 spells CASRRDTLQETQYF. The CDR3 DNA is TGTGCCAGCCGCCGAGACACCCTCCAAGAGACCCAGTACTTC.

The V call is TRBV7-6, the J call TRBJ2-7; 7 bases match TRBD1. The junction had 9 bases not matched to a gene; V was cut back by 4 bases and J by 3 bases. This CDR3 spans 15 amino acids. Germline V CDR1 and CDR2: SGHVS, FNYEAQ. The CDR3 region is CASSSSGQRLYEQYF. In nucleotides, the CDR3 is TGTGCCAGCAGCTCCTCGGGACAGCGACTCTACGAGCAGTACTTC.

The J gene is TRBJ1-1, the V gene TRBV5-6; maybe TRBD1 (5 bases). Between the trimmed V and J ends, which lost 1 base and 0 bases, there was a span of 7 bases. Germline values: CDR1 SGHDT, CDR2 YYEEEE. This CDR3 is 14 amino acids long. CDR3 amino acids: CASSLFRVNTEAFF. DNA of the CDR3: TGTGCCAGCAGCTTGTTCAGGGTGAACACTGAAGCTTTCTTT.

The chain is built from TRBV21-1 and TRBJ2-2; TRBD1 is taken as the D call from the table, unchecked against the DNA. TRBV21-1 has pseudogene status. CDR3 length equals 17 residues. CDR3 sequence reads: CASSNDRDRRDTGELFF. The CDR3 bases are TGTGCCAGCAGCAACGACCGGGACAGGAGAGACACCGGGGAGCTGTTTTTT.

This chain uses TRBV7-6 with TRBJ1-2, with 8 positions matching TRBD1. Trimming removed 0 bases from V and 8 bases from J; junction bases left unmatched: 2. The CDR3 totals 13 residues. Germline V gene lookup returns CDR1 SGHVS and CDR2 FNYEAQ. The CDR3 is CASSLAAGGGYTF. CDR3 DNA sequence: TGTGCCAGCAGCTTAGCGGCAGGGGGCGGCTACACCTTC.

This clone has only one observation. The chain couples TRBV11-2 to TRBJ2-7, with D perhaps TRBD1 (6 bases). Trimming removed 5 bases at V and 5 bases at J, with 10 bases between. This CDR3 contains 12 residues. Germline V CDR1 and CDR2: SGHAT, FQNNGV. The CDR3 loop is CASSRGSNEQYF. The DNA of the CDR3 is TGTGCCAGCAGCAGGGGGTCCAACGAGCAGTACTTC.

This clone has a single count. The V gene is TRBV4-1, the J gene TRBJ2-1; a possible D gene is TRBD2 (6 bases). Trimming stripped 6 bases from V and 6 bases from J, with 15 bases between. The germline V gene encodes CDR1 MGHRA and CDR2 YSYEKL. The CDR3 is 14 amino acids. In nucleotides, the CDR3 is TGCGCCAGCAGATCCCTTACTAGCCTCAATGAGCAGTTCTTC. This codes for CASRSLTSLNEQFF.

The chain has TRBV5-4 and TRBJ1-5; 7 bases map to TRBD1. The CDR3 extends over 17 amino acids. Germline assignment: CDR1 SGHNT and CDR2 YYREEE (reference sequence). V lost 2 bases and J lost 0; bases outside the gene matches: 8. The chain's CDR3 is CASSFPGQDHSNQPQHF. CDR3 coding DNA: TGTGCCAGCAGCTTCCCCGGACAGGACCATAGCAATCAGCCCCAGCATTTT.

DNA of the CDR3: TGTGCCAGCAAACGGGACAGACTTGGGAACCAGCCCCAGCATTTT. Its protein product is CASKRDRLGNQPQHF. V usage is TRBV27 and J usage is TRBJ1-5, with 7 bases aligning to TRBD1. J was trimmed by 7 bases and V by 7 bases; bases with no gene match: 13. Per germline, CDR1 MNHEY and CDR2 SMNVEV (reference sequence). The CDR3 contains 15 residues.

This clone was observed a single time. J is TRBJ2-6 and V is TRBV19, with 7 bases identical to TRBD1. The CDR3 consists of 16 residues. Losses at the gene ends were 10 bases for V and 1 base for J; bases not matched to a gene: 10. Per germline, CDR1 LNHDA and CDR2 SQIVND (reference sequence). CDR3 sequence reads: CATWTGRPSGANVLTF. The DNA for the CDR3 is TGTGCCACCTGGACAGGTCGACCTTCTGGGGCCAACGTCCTGACTTTC.

The J gene is TRBJ2-2, the V gene TRBV11-3; D ambiguous. The CDR3 runs 13 residues. Germline lookup yields CDR1 SGHNT and CDR2 YENEEA. V was trimmed by 6 bases and J by 7 bases, leaving 12 bases between them. CDR3 coding DNA: TGTGCCAGCAGTCCAGGTTTCTACGGGGAGCTGTTTTTT. It yields the protein CASSPGFYGELFF.

V and J are TRBV11-1 and TRBJ1-5; unclear D gene. Deletions cut 1 base from V and 11 bases from J, with 12 bases between. CDR1 and CDR2 from the germline V gene are SGHAT and FQDESV (reference sequence). CDR3 length: 13 residues. The CDR3 region is CASSLGEGTAQHF. The CDR3 nucleotides read TGTGCCAGCAGCTTAGGGGAGGGTACAGCCCAGCATTTT.